Below are 18 T cell receptor beta chains sequenced from a single sample in a study of cytomegalovirus exposure and HLA in healthy donors. This PCR relied on a set of 60 Vbeta primers and 13 Jbeta primers. Only in-frame clones appear in the TCRdb table, and some are missing; sequencing was by immunoSEQ multiplex PCR. Its table records 150,000 to 200,000 clones. Sequencing was done on a sample of PBMCs. Source of these receptors: a woman aged 55-69 years in good health and CMV-seronegative.

This chain uses TRBV9 with TRBJ2-7, with 9 nucleotides matching TRBD1. CDR3 size: 13 residues. The germline V gene has CDR1 SGDLS and CDR2 YYNGEE. Trimming cost V 7 bases and J 2 bases; bases outside gene matches: 4. Here the CDR3 reads CASGGDRAYEQYF. The CDR3 DNA is TGTGCCAGCGGAGGGGACAGGGCCTACGAGCAGTACTTC.

V is TRBV19 and J is TRBJ2-5; tentative D call: TRBD2 (5 bases). Trimming stripped 2 bases from V and 3 bases from J, with 16 bases between. The CDR3 length is 16 residues. Germline CDR1 LNHDA, CDR2 SQIVND (reference sequence). CDR3: CASSIRSEYGKETQYF. The CDR3 nucleotides are TGTGCCAGTAGTATAAGGTCGGAGTACGGGAAAGAGACCCAGTACTTC.

J is TRBJ1-5 and V is TRBV7-3; maybe TRBD1 (5 bases). This CDR3 is 14 amino acids long. V lost 4 bases to trimming and J lost 7 bases, with 14 bases between them. CDR1 is SGHTA and CDR2 is FQGTGA in the germline V gene. The CDR3 DNA reads as TGTGCCAGCAGCTCATCGGGGGGAGAGCAGCCCCAGCATTTT. This encodes CASSSSGGEQPQHF.

The chain combines TRBV7-3 with TRBJ2-6; D gene ambiguous. The CDR3 runs 16 residues. CDR1 is SGHTA, CDR2 FQGTGA, per germline. V lost 6 bases, J lost 1 base, and 13 bases lay in between. CDR3 in amino acids: CASSQSGGSGANVLTF. CDR3 in DNA: TGTGCCAGCAGTCAATCGGGTGGGTCTGGGGCCAACGTCCTGACTTTC.

The V gene is TRBV25-1, the J gene TRBJ2-2; 7 bases line up with TRBD1. Germline V gene data show CDR1 as MGHDK and CDR2 as SYGVNS. V lost 1 base, J lost 1 base, and 6 bases stayed unmatched. CDR3 length: 17 amino acids. CDR3 amino acids: CASSELERQGNTGELFF. CDR3 sequence (DNA): TGTGCCAGCAGTGAATTAGAGAGACAGGGGAACACCGGGGAGCTGTTTTTT. Variable domain in full (rest from reference TRBV25-1 and TRBJ2-2): EADIYQTPRYLVIGTGKKITLECSQTMGHDKMYWYQQDPGMELHLIHYSYGVNSTEKGDLSSESTVSRIRTEHFPLTLESARPSHTSQYLCASSELERQGNTGELFFGEGSRLTVL.

The CDR3 region has the DNA TGCGCCAGCAAGAGGGTACCTGGGCAGCTCTCCTACGAGCAGTACTTC. Encoded protein: CASKRVPGQLSYEQYF. The V call is TRBV5-1, the J call TRBJ2-7; tentative D call: TRBD2 (5 bases). Per germline, CDR1 SGHRS and CDR2 YFSETQ. V was cut by 6 bases and J by 0 bases, with 19 bases left in between. The CDR3 sequence is 16 residues long.

The V call is TRBV7-9, the J call TRBJ2-2; D is possibly TRBD2 (5 bases). Trimming took off 7 bases at V and 0 bases at J, with 12 bases between the two ends. CDR1 and CDR2 from the germline V gene are SEHNR and FQNEAQ (reference sequence). This CDR3 is built from 15 residues. The CDR3 bases are TGTGCCAGCACCTTGGACTCTGCGAACACCGGGGAGCTGTTTTTT. Amino acids: CASTLDSANTGELFF.

CDR3: CATAQGSYGYTF. The CDR3 DNA reads as TGTGCCACCGCCCAGGGAAGCTATGGCTACACCTTC. This rearrangement joins TRBV10-3 to TRBJ1-2; tentative D call: TRBD1 (5 bases). The ends were cut back, 10 bases at V and 4 bases at J, with 13 bases in the middle. The CDR3 totals 12 residues. Per germline, CDR1 ENHRY and CDR2 SYGVKD.

The chain has TRBV27 and TRBJ2-3; 9 positions match TRBD2. V gave up 4 bases and J gave up 4 bases; unmatched junction bases: 12. CDR3 length equals 17 residues. Germline CDR1 MNHEY, CDR2 SMNVEV (reference sequence). CDR3 bases: TGTGCCAGCAGTTCCCCCCTTGAGGCGGGAGGGCCAGATACGCAGTATTTT. Translation: CASSSPLEAGGPDTQYF.

The chain employs TRBV18 and TRBJ2-3; a weak D match, TRBD2 (5 bases). V was trimmed by 4 bases and J by 6 bases, leaving 20 bases between them. The CDR3 has 16 residues. The germline V gene encodes CDR1 KGHSH and CDR2 LQKENI. This chain's CDR3 is CASSLQRSKLPDTQYF. The CDR3, as DNA: TGTGCCAGCTCACTTCAGCGGTCTAAGCTTCCCGATACGCAGTATTTT.

V and J are TRBV5-4 and TRBJ2-3; 7 bases agree with TRBD2. V was pared by 5 bases and J by 3 bases, with 9 bases of the junction left unmatched. The germline gives CDR1 SGHNT, CDR2 YYREEE (reference sequence). The CDR3 length is 15 residues. CDR3 sequence (DNA): TGTGCCAGCAGTCCTGTAGCGGGCTTAACAGATACGCAGTATTTT. It codes for CASSPVAGLTDTQYF.

This chain joins TRBV7-7 and TRBJ2-1; 7 positions agree with TRBD2. V was clipped by 1 base and J by 2 bases; unmatched bases: 2. From germline, CDR1 is SSHAT and CDR2 FNYEAQ (reference sequence). There are 15 residues in the CDR3. Here the CDR3 DNA reads TGTGCCAGCAGCTTAGGCCTAGCGGCCTACAATGAGCAGTTCTTC. This codes for CASSLGLAAYNEQFF.

V gene TRBV18 combines with J gene TRBJ2-6; 10 nucleotides match TRBD1. This CDR3 contains 17 residues. Germline V gene lookup returns CDR1 KGHSH and CDR2 LQKENI. The trim removed 1 base at V and 4 bases at J, leaving 4 bases unmatched. The CDR3 DNA follows: TGTGCCAGCTCACCACTGGGACAGGGGACGGGGGCCAACGTCCTGACTTTC. As protein: CASSPLGQGTGANVLTF.

This chain joins TRBV29-1 and TRBJ2-7; 7 nucleotides align to TRBD2. Trimming at V came to 3 bases and at J to 5 bases, leaving 7 bases not matched to a gene. This CDR3 has 13 amino acids. Per the germline V gene, CDR1 is SQVTM and CDR2 is ANQGSEA. Here the CDR3 reads CSVERGRGNEQYF. As DNA, the CDR3 is TGCAGCGTTGAGCGGGGGAGGGGAAACGAGCAGTACTTC.

The V gene is TRBV5-4, the J gene TRBJ2-7, with D possibly being TRBD1 (6 bases). Trimming left V 7 bases short and J 2 bases short, with 16 bases between. This CDR3 comprises 14 residues. Germline V gene data show CDR1 as SGHNT and CDR2 as YYREEE (reference sequence). Written as DNA, the CDR3 is TGTGCCAGCTTGAATTTACAGGGCCCCTACGAGCAGTACTTC. Protein product: CASLNLQGPYEQYF.

The CDR3 DNA reads TGTGCCAGCTCCGGGACTAGCGGGAGGGGCACCGGGGAGCTGTTTTTT. Translation gives CASSGTSGRGTGELFF. The V and J genes are TRBV2 and TRBJ2-2, with 16 nucleotides matching TRBD2. The CDR3 is 16 residues long. CDR1 is SNHLY and CDR2 is FYNNEI in the germline V gene. With 8 bases clipped from V and 4 bases from J, the junction kept 4 bases outside the gene matches.

The CDR3 is CASSLKRAILISTDTQYF. CDR3 nucleotides: TGTGCCAGCAGCTTGAAGAGGGCAATACTCATAAGCACAGATACGCAGTATTTT. The chain couples TRBV7-2 to TRBJ2-3, with D tentatively TRBD2 (5 bases). Germline CDR1 and CDR2: SGHTA and FQGNSA. V was cut by 3 bases and J by 0 bases, with 19 bases left in between. The CDR3 has 18 amino acids. Full variable domain (rest looked up from reference TRBV7-2 and TRBJ2-3): GAGVSQSPSNKVTEKGKDVELRCDPISGHTALYWYRQSLGQGLEFLIYFQGNSAPDKSGLPSDRFSAERTGGSVSTLTIQRTQQEDSAVYLCASSLKRAILISTDTQYFGPGTRLTVL.

CDR3 residues: CASSVTGGSVSGNTIYF. The CDR3 DNA follows: TGCGCCAGCAGCGTGACAGGGGGCTCGGTCAGTGGAAACACCATATATTTT. This chain uses TRBV5-1 with TRBJ1-3, with 10 bases aligning to TRBD1. CDR3 length equals 17 residues. V gave up 4 bases and J gave up 3 bases; unmatched junction bases: 10. Germline loops: CDR1 SGHRS, CDR2 YFSETQ.